The 4 T cell receptor beta chains below were found in one sample sequenced in a study of cytomegalovirus exposure and HLA in healthy donors. The PCR ran on 60 Vbeta and 13 Jbeta primers. Generated by immunoSEQ multiplex PCR, the TCRdb table keeps only in-frame clones and is missing some. The top ten hold 8% to 11% of the sample, which has tens of thousands of clones, roughly 80% seen once. Sequences were obtained from PBMCs. The source is a woman under 30 in good health and CMV-seropositive.

The rearrangement joins TRBV2 to TRBJ2-7, with 8 bases identical to TRBD2. The germline V gene has CDR1 SNHLY and CDR2 FYNNEI. The CDR3 totals 13 residues. Losses at the gene ends were 10 bases for V and 3 bases for J; bases not matched to a gene: 8. The CDR3 protein is CAIRGSGIYEQYF. DNA of the CDR3: TGTGCCATCAGAGGTAGCGGGATCTACGAGCAGTACTTC.

The chain has TRBV2 and TRBJ1-1; tentative D call: TRBD1 (6 bases). Per germline, CDR1 SNHLY and CDR2 FYNNEI. V lost 4 bases to trimming and J lost 5 bases, with 14 bases between them. This CDR3 spans 14 amino acids. The CDR3, as DNA: TGTGCCAGCAGTGTTCAGGGGCTTGGGACTGAAGCTTTCTTT. Translating gives CASSVQGLGTEAFF. The whole variable domain, remainder taken from reference TRBV2 and TRBJ1-1, is EPEVTQTPSHQVTQMGQEVILRCVPISNHLYFYWYRQILGQKVEFLVSFYNNEISEKSEIFDDQFSVERPDGSNFTLKIRSTKLEDSAMYFCASSVQGLGTEAFFGQGTRLTVV.

For the CDR3, the DNA is TGTGCCAGCAGTTCATTTTTCGCGGGAGAGGCCTACGAGCAGTACTTC. Translated, it gives CASSSFFAGEAYEQYF. The chain carries TRBV28 and TRBJ2-7, with 7 bases that match TRBD2. There are 16 residues in the CDR3. V lost 4 bases and J lost 2; bases outside the gene matches: 11. Germline CDR1 reads MDHEN; CDR2 reads SYDVKM.

The chain employs TRBV28 and TRBJ2-7; D is possibly TRBD1 (5 bases). This CDR3 is built from 12 residues. Germline assignment: CDR1 MDHEN and CDR2 SYDVKM. With 6 bases removed from V and 4 bases from J, the gap between germline ends came to 10 bases. This CDR3 reads CASSQGVYEQYF. The CDR3 bases are TGTGCCAGCAGCCAAGGGGTGTACGAGCAGTACTTC.